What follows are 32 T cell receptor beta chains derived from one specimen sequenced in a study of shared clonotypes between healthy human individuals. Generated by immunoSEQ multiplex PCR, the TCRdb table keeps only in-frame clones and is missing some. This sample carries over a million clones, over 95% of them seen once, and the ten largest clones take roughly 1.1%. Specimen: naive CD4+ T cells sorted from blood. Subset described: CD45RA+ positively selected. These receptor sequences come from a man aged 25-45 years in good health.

The CDR3 DNA sequence: TGTGCCAGCAGTTTAACATGGGGGCGCATCGAGAATGAGCAGTTCTTC. Protein sequence: CASSLTWGRIENEQFF. V is TRBV6-5 and J is TRBJ2-1; D may be TRBD1 (6 bases). The V and J ends lost 4 bases and 7 bases respectively, with 20 bases between them. There are 16 residues in the CDR3. Germline CDR1 and CDR2: MNHEY and SVGAGI.

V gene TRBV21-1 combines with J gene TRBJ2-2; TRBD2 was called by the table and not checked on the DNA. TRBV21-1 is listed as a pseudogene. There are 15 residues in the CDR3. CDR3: CASWALAGNTGELFF. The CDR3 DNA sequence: TGTGCCAGCTGGGCCCTAGCGGGAAACACCGGGGAGCTGTTTTTT.

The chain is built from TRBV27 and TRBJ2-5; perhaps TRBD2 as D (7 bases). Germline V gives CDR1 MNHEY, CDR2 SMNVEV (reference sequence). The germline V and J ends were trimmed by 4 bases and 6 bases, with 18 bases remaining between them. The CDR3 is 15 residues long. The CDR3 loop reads CASSSARGGRQTQYF. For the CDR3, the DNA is TGTGCCAGCAGTTCCGCCAGGGGCGGGAGACAGACCCAGTACTTC.

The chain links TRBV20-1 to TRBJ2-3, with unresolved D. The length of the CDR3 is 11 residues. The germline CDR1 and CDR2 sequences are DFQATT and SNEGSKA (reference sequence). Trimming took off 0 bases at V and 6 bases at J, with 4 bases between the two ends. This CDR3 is CSAREMDTQYF. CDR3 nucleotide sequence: TGCAGTGCTAGAGAGATGGATACGCAGTATTTT.

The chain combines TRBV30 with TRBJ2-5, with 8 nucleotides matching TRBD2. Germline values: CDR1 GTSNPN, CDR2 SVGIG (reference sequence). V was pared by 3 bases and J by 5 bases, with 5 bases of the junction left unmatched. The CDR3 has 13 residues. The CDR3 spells CAWSVGLAETQYF. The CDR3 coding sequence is TGTGCCTGGAGCGTTGGACTAGCTGAGACCCAGTACTTC.

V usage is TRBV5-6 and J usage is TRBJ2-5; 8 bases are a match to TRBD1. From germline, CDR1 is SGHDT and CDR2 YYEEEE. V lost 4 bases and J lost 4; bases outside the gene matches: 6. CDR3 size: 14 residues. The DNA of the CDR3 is TGTGCCAGCAGCCCCGGACAGGGAAGAGAGACCCAGTACTTC. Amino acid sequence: CASSPGQGRETQYF. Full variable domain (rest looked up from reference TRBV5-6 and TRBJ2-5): DAGVTQSPTHLIKTRGQQVTLRCSPKSGHDTVSWYQQALGQGPQFIFQYYEEEERQRGNFPDRFSGHQFPNYSSELNVNALLLGDSALYLCASSPGQGRETQYFGPGTRLLVL.

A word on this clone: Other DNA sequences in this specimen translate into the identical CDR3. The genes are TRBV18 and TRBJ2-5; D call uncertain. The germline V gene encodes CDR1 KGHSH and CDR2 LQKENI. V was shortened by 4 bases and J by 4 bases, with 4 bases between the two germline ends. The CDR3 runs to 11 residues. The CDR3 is CASSRGETQYF. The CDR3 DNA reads TGTGCCAGCTCACGGGGAGAGACCCAGTACTTC.

The CDR3 reads CASSYTGGVDTQYF. The CDR3 DNA reads as TGTGCCAGCAGTTACACAGGGGGCGTAGATACGCAGTATTTT. The V gene is TRBV6-6, the J gene TRBJ2-3, with 9 bases fitting TRBD1. Germline CDR1 MNHNY, CDR2 SVGAGI (reference sequence). CDR3 length: 14 amino acids. The ends lost 2 bases at V and 5 bases at J; junction bases unmatched: 2.

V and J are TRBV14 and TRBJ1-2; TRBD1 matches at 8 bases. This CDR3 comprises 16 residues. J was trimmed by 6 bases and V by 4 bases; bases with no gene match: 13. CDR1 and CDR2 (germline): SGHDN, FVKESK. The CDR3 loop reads CASSLVSGTGGHGYTF. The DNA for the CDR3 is TGTGCCAGCAGCCTTGTATCCGGGACAGGCGGACATGGCTACACCTTC.

CDR3 sequence: CASSNLGWGEQYF. The CDR3 DNA sequence: TGTGCCAGCAGCAACCTTGGCTGGGGTGAGCAGTACTTC. The chain is built from TRBV7-9 and TRBJ2-7; D ambiguous. Germline loops: CDR1 SEHNR, CDR2 FQNEAQ (reference sequence). The CDR3 is made up of 13 amino acids. The ends were cut back, 5 bases at V and 7 bases at J, with 15 bases in the middle.

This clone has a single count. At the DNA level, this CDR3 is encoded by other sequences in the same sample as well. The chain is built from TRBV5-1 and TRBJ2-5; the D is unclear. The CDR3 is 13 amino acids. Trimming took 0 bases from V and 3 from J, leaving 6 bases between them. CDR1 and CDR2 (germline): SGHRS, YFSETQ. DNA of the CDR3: TGCGCCAGCAGCTTGGCAGGAAAAGAGACCCAGTACTTC. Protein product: CASSLAGKETQYF.

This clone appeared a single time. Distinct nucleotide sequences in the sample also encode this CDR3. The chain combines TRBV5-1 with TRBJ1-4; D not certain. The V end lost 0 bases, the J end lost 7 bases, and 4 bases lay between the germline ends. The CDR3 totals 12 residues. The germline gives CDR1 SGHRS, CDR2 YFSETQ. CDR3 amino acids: CASSLVGEKLFF. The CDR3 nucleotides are TGCGCCAGCAGCTTGGTGGGTGAAAAACTGTTTTTT.

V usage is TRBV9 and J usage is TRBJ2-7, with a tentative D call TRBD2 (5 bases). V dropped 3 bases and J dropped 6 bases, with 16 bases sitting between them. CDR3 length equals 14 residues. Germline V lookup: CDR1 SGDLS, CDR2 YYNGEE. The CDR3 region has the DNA TGTGCCAGCAGCGCCCACGAAACGAGGGCCGAGCAGTACTTC. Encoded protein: CASSAHETRAEQYF.

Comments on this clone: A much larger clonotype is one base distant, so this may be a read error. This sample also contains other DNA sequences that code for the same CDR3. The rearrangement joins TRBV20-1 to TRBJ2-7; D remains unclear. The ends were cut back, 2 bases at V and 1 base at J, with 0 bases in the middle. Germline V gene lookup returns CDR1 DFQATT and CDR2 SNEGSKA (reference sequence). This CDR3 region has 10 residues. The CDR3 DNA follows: TGCAGTGCTAGATCCTACGAGCAGTACTTC. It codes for CSARSYEQYF.

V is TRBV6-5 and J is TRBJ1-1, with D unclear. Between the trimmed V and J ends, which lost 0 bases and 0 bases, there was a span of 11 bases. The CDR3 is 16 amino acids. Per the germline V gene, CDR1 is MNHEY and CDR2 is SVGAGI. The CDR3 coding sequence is TGTGCCAGCAGTTACTCCGGGCAGGCCATGAACACTGAAGCTTTCTTT. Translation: CASSYSGQAMNTEAFF.

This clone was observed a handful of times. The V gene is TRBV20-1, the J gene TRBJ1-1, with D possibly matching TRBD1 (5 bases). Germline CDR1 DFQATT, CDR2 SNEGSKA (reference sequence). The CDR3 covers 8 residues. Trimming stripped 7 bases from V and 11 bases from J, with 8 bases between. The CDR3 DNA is TGCAGTGTCCCAGGGGCTTTCTTT. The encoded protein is CSVPGAFF.

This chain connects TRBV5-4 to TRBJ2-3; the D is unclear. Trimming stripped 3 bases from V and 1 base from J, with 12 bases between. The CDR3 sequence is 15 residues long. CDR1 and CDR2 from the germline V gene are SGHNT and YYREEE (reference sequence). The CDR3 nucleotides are TGTGCCAGCAGCTCTCCTCCCGCAGGCACAGATACGCAGTATTTT. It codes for CASSSPPAGTDTQYF.

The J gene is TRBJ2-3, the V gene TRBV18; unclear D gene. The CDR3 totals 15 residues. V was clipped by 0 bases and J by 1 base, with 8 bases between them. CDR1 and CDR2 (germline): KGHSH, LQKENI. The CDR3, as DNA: TGTGCCAGCTCACCACCGATAGCAGGCACAGATACGCAGTATTTT. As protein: CASSPPIAGTDTQYF.

CDR3: CASSLQQGRREAFF. As DNA, the CDR3 is TGTGCCAGCAGCTTACAACAGGGTAGAAGAGAAGCTTTCTTT. The rearrangement joins TRBV5-6 to TRBJ1-1; a weak D match, TRBD1 (6 bases). Trimming cost V 2 bases and J 8 bases, with 16 bases left between them. This CDR3 is built from 14 residues. Germline V gene lookup returns CDR1 SGHDT and CDR2 YYEEEE. Based on the CDR3 plus reference TRBV5-6 and TRBJ1-1, the full variable domain is DAGVTQSPTHLIKTRGQQVTLRCSPKSGHDTVSWYQQALGQGPQFIFQYYEEEERQRGNFPDRFSGHQFPNYSSELNVNALLLGDSALYLCASSLQQGRREAFFGQGTRLTVV.

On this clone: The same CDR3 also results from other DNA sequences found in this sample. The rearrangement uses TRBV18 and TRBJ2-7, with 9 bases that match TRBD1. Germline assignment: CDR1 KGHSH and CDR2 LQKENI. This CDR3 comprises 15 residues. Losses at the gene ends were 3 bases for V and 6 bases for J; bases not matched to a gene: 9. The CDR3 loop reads CASSPPGQGPLEQYF. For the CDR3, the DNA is TGTGCCAGCTCACCTCCGGGACAGGGACCCCTCGAGCAGTACTTC.

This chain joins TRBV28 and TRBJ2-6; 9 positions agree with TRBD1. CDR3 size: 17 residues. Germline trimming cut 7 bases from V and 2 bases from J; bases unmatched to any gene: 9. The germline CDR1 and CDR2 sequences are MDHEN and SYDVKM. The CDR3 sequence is CASTNDRGVAGANVLTF. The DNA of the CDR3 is TGTGCCAGCACCAACGACAGGGGGGTAGCTGGGGCCAACGTCCTGACTTTC.

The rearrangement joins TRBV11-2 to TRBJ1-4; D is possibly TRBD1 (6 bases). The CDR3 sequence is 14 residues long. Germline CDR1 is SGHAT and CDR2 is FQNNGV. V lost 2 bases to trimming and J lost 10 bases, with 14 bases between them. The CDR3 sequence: CASSLIPDSRKLFF. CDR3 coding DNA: TGTGCCAGCAGCTTAATTCCGGACAGCAGAAAACTGTTTTTT.

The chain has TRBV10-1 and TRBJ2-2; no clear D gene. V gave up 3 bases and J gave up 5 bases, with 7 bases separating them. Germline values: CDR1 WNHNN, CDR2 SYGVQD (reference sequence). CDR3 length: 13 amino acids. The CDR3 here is CASSEFLTGELFF. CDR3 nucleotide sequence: TGCGCCAGCAGTGAATTTTTAACCGGGGAGCTGTTTTTT.

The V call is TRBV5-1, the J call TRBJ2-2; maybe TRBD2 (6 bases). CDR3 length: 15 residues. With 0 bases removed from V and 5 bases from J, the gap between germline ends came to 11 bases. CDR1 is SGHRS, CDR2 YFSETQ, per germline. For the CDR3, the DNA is TGCGCCAGCAGCTTGGACACGGGAGTAACCGGGGAGCTGTTTTTT. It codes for CASSLDTGVTGELFF.

CDR3 sequence (DNA): TGTGCCAGCAGCCCTAGCGGGATTCGGAATGAGCAGTTCTTC. Its protein product is CASSPSGIRNEQFF. The chain uses TRBV28 and TRBJ2-1; TRBD2 aligns across 9 bases. Looked up from germline, CDR1 is MDHEN and CDR2 is SYDVKM. The trim removed 6 bases at V and 7 bases at J, leaving 7 bases unmatched. This CDR3 has 14 residues.

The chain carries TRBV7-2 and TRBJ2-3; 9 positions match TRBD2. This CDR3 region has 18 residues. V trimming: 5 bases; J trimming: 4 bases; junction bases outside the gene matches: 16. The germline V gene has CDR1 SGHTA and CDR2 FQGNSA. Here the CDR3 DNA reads TGTGCCAGCAGCAGAATAGGGCCGAGCGGGAGGTTTGCAGATACGCAGTATTTT. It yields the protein CASSRIGPSGRFADTQYF.

The DNA for the CDR3 is TGTGCCATCACCCCCGGCCCGGGGGGCGCGATGACCACTGAAGCTTTCTTT. It specifies CAITPGPGGAMTTEAFF. V gene TRBV10-3 combines with J gene TRBJ1-1; D is perhaps TRBD1 (6 bases). V lost 7 bases and J 4 bases, leaving 25 bases between the germline ends. Germline lookup yields CDR1 ENHRY and CDR2 SYGVKD. The CDR3 sequence is 17 residues long.

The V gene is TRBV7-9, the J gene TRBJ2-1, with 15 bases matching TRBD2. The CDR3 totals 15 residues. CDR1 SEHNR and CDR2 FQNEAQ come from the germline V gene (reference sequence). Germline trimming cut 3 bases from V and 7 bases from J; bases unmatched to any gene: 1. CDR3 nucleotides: TGTGCCAGCAGCTTCGGGACTAGCGGGAGGAATGAGCAGTTCTTC. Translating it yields CASSFGTSGRNEQFF.

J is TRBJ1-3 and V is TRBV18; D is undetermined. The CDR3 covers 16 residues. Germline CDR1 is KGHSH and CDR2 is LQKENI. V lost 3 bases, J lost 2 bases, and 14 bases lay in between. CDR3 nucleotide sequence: TGTGCCAGCTCACCCAGCTTGGTGGGCGCTGGAAACACCATATATTTT. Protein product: CASSPSLVGAGNTIYF.

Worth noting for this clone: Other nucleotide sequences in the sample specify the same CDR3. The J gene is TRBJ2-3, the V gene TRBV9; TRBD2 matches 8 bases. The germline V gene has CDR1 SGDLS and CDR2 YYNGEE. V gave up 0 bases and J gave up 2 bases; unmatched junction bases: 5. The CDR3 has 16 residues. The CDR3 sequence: CASSVATSGLTDTQYF. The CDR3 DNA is TGTGCCAGCAGCGTAGCTACTAGCGGCCTCACAGATACGCAGTATTTT.

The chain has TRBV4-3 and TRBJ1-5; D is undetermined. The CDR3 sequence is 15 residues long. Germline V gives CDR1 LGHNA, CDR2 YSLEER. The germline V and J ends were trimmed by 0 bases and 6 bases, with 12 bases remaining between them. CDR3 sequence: CASSQDLVESQPQHF. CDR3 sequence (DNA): TGCGCCAGCAGCCAAGATCTTGTTGAAAGTCAGCCCCAGCATTTT.

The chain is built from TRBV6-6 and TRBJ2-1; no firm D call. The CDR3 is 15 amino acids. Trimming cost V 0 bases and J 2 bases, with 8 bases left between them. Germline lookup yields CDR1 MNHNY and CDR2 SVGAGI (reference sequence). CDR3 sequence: CASSYSNPAYNEQFF. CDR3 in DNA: TGTGCCAGCAGTTACTCGAATCCAGCCTACAATGAGCAGTTCTTC.